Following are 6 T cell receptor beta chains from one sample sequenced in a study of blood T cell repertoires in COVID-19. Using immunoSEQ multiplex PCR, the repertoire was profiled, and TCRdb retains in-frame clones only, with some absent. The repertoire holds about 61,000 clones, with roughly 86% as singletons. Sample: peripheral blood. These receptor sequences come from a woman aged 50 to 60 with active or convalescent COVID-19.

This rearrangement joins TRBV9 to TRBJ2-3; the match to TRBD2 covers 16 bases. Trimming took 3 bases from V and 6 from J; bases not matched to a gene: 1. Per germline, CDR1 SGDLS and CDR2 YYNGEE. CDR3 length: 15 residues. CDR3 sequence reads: CASSAGLAGGDTQYF. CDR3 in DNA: TGTGCCAGCAGCGCGGGACTAGCGGGAGGGGATACGCAGTATTTT.

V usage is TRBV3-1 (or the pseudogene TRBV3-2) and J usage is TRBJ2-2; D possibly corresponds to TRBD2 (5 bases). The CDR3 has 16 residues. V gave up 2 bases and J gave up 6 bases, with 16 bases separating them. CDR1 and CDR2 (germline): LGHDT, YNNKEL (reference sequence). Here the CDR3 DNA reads TGTGCCAGCAGCCAATTCCCCCTAGCTGGCGCCGGGGAGCTGTTTTTT. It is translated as CASSQFPLAGAGELFF.

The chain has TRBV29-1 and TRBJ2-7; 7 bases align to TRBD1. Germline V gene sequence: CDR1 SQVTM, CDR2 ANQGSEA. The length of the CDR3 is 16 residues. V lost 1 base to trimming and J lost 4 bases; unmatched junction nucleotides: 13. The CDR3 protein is CSVEVTGATHLYEQYF. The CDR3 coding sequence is TGCAGCGTTGAAGTAACAGGGGCCACCCACTTGTACGAGCAGTACTTC.

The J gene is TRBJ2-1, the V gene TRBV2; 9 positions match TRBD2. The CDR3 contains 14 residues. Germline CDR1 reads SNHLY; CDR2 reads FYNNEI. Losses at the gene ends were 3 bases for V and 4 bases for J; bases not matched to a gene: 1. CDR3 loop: CASSELAGYNEQFF. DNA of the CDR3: TGTGCCAGCAGTGAGCTAGCGGGATACAATGAGCAGTTCTTC.

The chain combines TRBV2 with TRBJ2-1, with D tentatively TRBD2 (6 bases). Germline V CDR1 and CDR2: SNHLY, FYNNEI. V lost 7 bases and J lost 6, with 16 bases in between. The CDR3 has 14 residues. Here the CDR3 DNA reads TGTGCCAGCACCCCCGGGACTGAACTCAATGAGCAGTTCTTC. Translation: CASTPGTELNEQFF.

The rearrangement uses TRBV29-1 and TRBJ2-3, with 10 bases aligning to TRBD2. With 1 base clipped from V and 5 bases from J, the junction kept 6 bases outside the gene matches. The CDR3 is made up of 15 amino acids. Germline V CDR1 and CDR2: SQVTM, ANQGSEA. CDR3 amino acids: CSVEVSGRQGDTQYF. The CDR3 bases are TGCAGCGTTGAAGTTAGCGGGAGGCAAGGAGATACGCAGTATTTT.